What follows are 3 T cell receptor beta chains derived from one specimen sequenced in a study of OX40 agonist ivuxolimab in advanced cancers. Data came from immunoSEQ multiplex PCR; TCRdb stores just in-frame clones and leaves some out. The sample records over 70,000 clones, 70% to 90% being singletons. Sequencing used CD4+ or CD8+ T cells sorted from blood, obtained in a trial of the OX40 agonist ivuxolimab. These receptors were obtained from an adult with an advanced solid tumor such as melanoma, head and neck, liver or kidney cancer.

This chain connects TRBV5-1 to TRBJ1-1; 9 nucleotides match TRBD1. Germline trimming cut 3 bases from V and 6 bases from J; bases unmatched to any gene: 15. The CDR3 extends over 17 amino acids. Germline CDR1 and CDR2: SGHRS and YFSETQ. The CDR3 DNA reads as TGCGCCAGCAGCTCATTAAGCAATTACGGACAGGGGCCTGAAGCTTTCTTT. Translation gives CASSSLSNYGQGPEAFF.

J is TRBJ2-3 and V is TRBV29-1, with D unclear. The length of the CDR3 is 14 residues. Trimming stripped 5 bases from V and 0 bases from J, with 12 bases between. Germline-derived CDR1 and CDR2 are SQVTM and ANQGSEA. CDR3 protein: CSVTVPPSTDTQYF. The DNA of the CDR3 is TGCAGCGTTACAGTACCACCAAGCACAGATACGCAGTATTTT.

This chain links TRBV19 with TRBJ1-2; D gene uncertain. The V gene lost 8 bases and the J gene lost 4 bases, with 11 bases spanning the gap. Germline lookup yields CDR1 LNHDA and CDR2 SQIVND (reference sequence). The CDR3 totals 12 residues. The CDR3: CASWTVLYGYTF. CDR3 DNA sequence: TGTGCCAGTTGGACTGTCCTCTATGGCTACACCTTC.